Presented here are 26 T cell receptor beta chains from one specimen sequenced in a study of blood T cell repertoires in COVID-19. Clones were read by immunoSEQ multiplex PCR, and TCRdb kept only the in-frame ones, dropping some. The sample holds 250,000 or so clones, 75% to 85% seen once. The sample was peripheral blood. Receptor source: a human donor in a cohort sampled during active COVID-19.

This sequence joins TRBV29-1 and TRBJ1-2, with D maybe TRBD1 (6 bases). Germline V gene data show CDR1 as SQVTM and CDR2 as ANQGSEA. The CDR3 sequence is 12 residues long. Trimming left V 6 bases short and J 4 bases short, with 12 bases between. The CDR3 protein is CSVVTGVYGYTF. CDR3 nucleotides: TGCAGCGTCGTGACAGGTGTCTATGGCTACACCTTC.

This clone was seen just once. V and J are TRBV2 and TRBJ2-2; unclear D gene. The CDR3 loop spans 14 amino acids. V was pared by 7 bases and J by 1 base, with 10 bases between. Germline CDR1 and CDR2: SNHLY and FYNNEI. The CDR3 region has the DNA TGTGCCAGCACAGTGACTCTGAACACCGGGGAGCTGTTTTTT. It specifies CASTVTLNTGELFF.

This clone was recorded once. The chain joins TRBV27 to TRBJ1-5, with TRBD1 matching over 10 bases. Germline CDR1 and CDR2: MNHEY and SMNVEV (reference sequence). Germline trimming cut 5 bases from V and 5 bases from J; bases unmatched to any gene: 9. This CDR3 region has 16 residues. The chain's CDR3 is CASSRRQGAEDQPQHF. CDR3 DNA: TGTGCCAGCAGTCGCAGACAGGGGGCAGAAGATCAGCCCCAGCATTTT.

The chain couples TRBV10-2 to TRBJ2-7, with a weak D call TRBD2 (6 bases). Germline V gene sequence: CDR1 WSHSY, CDR2 SAAADI. V lost 6 bases and J lost 3, with 12 bases in between. This CDR3 is 13 amino acids long. This CDR3 is CASRGGSGYEQYF. CDR3 DNA sequence: TGCGCCAGCAGGGGGGGATCAGGCTACGAGCAGTACTTC.

The CDR3 reads CASSGARTGLSYEQYF. The CDR3 bases are TGTGCCAGCAGCGGCGCCAGGACAGGTCTTTCGTACGAGCAGTACTTC. This chain connects TRBV11-2 to TRBJ2-7, with 7 bases that match TRBD1. The ends lost 5 bases at V and 4 bases at J; junction bases unmatched: 14. Germline V gives CDR1 SGHAT, CDR2 FQNNGV. This CDR3 contains 16 residues.

This clone has a single count. The chain has TRBV6-5 and TRBJ1-5, with D possibly TRBD1 on 6 matching bases. The V end lost 6 bases, the J end lost 7 bases, and 16 bases lay between the germline ends. Germline V CDR1 and CDR2: MNHEY, SVGAGI. The CDR3 spans 14 residues. CDR3 region: CASSSSGGGQPQHF. DNA of the CDR3: TGTGCCAGCAGCTCCTCGGGGGGCGGGCAGCCCCAGCATTTT.

Written as DNA, the CDR3 is TGCGCCAGCAGCGTCAGACCGGGACAGGGAAAAGAGACCCAGTACTTC. This encodes CASSVRPGQGKETQYF. The chain recombines TRBV5-1 with TRBJ2-5; TRBD1 agrees at 9 bases. The CDR3 loop spans 16 amino acids. The junction had 10 bases not matched to a gene; V was cut back by 4 bases and J by 3 bases. The germline V gene encodes CDR1 SGHRS and CDR2 YFSETQ. The whole variable domain, filled in from reference TRBV5-1 and TRBJ2-5, reads KAGVTQTPRYLIKTRGQQVTLSCSPISGHRSVSWYQQTPGQGLQFLFEYFSETQRNKGNFPGRFSGRQFSNSRSEMNVSTLELGDSALYLCASSVRPGQGKETQYFGPGTRLLVL.

The chain combines TRBV29-1 with TRBJ2-1; TRBD2 matches 7 bases. The CDR3 is 14 residues long. The V gene end was trimmed by 6 bases and the J gene end by 2 bases; junction bases not matched to a gene: 7. CDR1 SQVTM and CDR2 ANQGSEA come from the germline V gene. In DNA, the CDR3 is TGCAGCGTGATACTAGCGACCACCTACAATGAGCAGTTCTTC. This sequence encodes CSVILATTYNEQFF.

The chain uses TRBV7-2 and TRBJ1-1; D may be TRBD1 (5 bases). The germline V gene has CDR1 SGHTA and CDR2 FQGNSA. V was shortened by 2 bases and J by 5 bases, with 12 bases between the two germline ends. The CDR3 extends over 14 amino acids. CDR3 amino acids: CASSLPGKRTEAFF. DNA of the CDR3: TGTGCCAGCAGCTTACCAGGGAAAAGGACTGAAGCTTTCTTT.

This chain links TRBV7-9 with TRBJ2-7; 10 bases are a match to TRBD2. Germline CDR1 SEHNR, CDR2 FQNEAQ (reference sequence). Trimming cost V 1 base and J 4 bases; bases outside gene matches: 10. CDR3 length: 17 residues. CDR3 DNA: TGTGCCAGCAGCTTAGGACTAGCGGGTGTCTCCAAATACGAGCAGTACTTC. The encoded protein is CASSLGLAGVSKYEQYF.

About this clone itself: Other DNA sequences from this sample encode an identical CDR3 as well. The gene calls are TRBV10-3 and TRBJ2-7; D perhaps matches TRBD1 (6 bases). The length of the CDR3 is 12 residues. The germline gives CDR1 ENHRY, CDR2 SYGVKD. The ends were cut back, 3 bases at V and 3 bases at J, with 6 bases in the middle. CDR3 loop: CAISEQGYEQYF. CDR3 in DNA: TGTGCCATCAGTGAACAGGGCTACGAGCAGTACTTC.

This chain joins TRBV5-1 and TRBJ2-1; the match to TRBD1 covers 8 bases. The CDR3 sequence is 16 residues long. Germline assignment: CDR1 SGHRS and CDR2 YFSETQ. V was clipped by 0 bases and J by 1 base; unmatched bases: 3. The CDR3 protein is CASSLGTGTSYNEQFF. The CDR3 region has the DNA TGCGCCAGCAGCTTGGGGACAGGGACATCCTACAATGAGCAGTTCTTC.

This rearrangement joins TRBV1 to TRBJ1-5; the table gives TRBD1 as D, unverified against the DNA. TRBV1 is tagged as a pseudogene. The CDR3 contains 18 residues. CDR3 in DNA: TGCACCAGCAGCCGAAAAACCCTCCGGGACAGGAATAATCAGCCCCAGCATTTT. The encoded protein is CTSSRKTLRDRNNQPQHF.

The chain couples TRBV19 to TRBJ1-5, with D possibly matching TRBD1 (6 bases). The germline V and J ends were trimmed by 6 bases and 2 bases, with 14 bases remaining between them. The CDR3 extends over 15 amino acids. Germline V lookup: CDR1 LNHDA, CDR2 SQIVND (reference sequence). The CDR3 coding sequence is TGTGCCAGTAGGGGGCGGGGGCAGGGCAATCAGCCCCAGCATTTT. This gives the protein CASRGRGQGNQPQHF. Together with reference TRBV19 and TRBJ1-5, the CDR3 gives the full variable domain: DGGITQSPKYLFRKEGQNVTLSCEQNLNHDAMYWYRQDPGQGLRLIYYSQIVNDFQKGDIAEGYSVSREKKESFPLTVTSAQKNPTAFYLCASRGRGQGNQPQHFGDGTRLSIL.

This rearrangement joins TRBV5-1 to TRBJ2-5; possibly TRBD1 for D (5 bases). The germline V gene encodes CDR1 SGHRS and CDR2 YFSETQ. CDR3 length: 15 residues. V was shortened by 3 bases and J by 2 bases, with 14 bases between the two germline ends. The CDR3 coding sequence is TGCGCCAGCAGCTCCGGTGGGGCGACACAAGAGACCCAGTACTTC. As protein: CASSSGGATQETQYF.

This clone was counted a few times. In nucleotides, the CDR3 is TGTGCCTGGACAGTGAATAATTCACCCCTCCACTTT. Its translation: CAWTVNNSPLHF. The chain has TRBV30 and TRBJ1-6; no clear D gene. V lost 4 bases, J lost 5 bases, and 6 bases lay in between. Germline CDR1 reads GTSNPN; CDR2 reads SVGIG (reference sequence). This CDR3 comprises 12 residues.

The chain links TRBV28 to TRBJ1-2, with D possibly TRBD1 on 6 matching bases. Per the germline V gene, CDR1 is MDHEN and CDR2 is SYDVKM. The CDR3 runs to 12 residues. The germline V and J ends were trimmed by 7 bases and 4 bases, with 10 bases remaining between them. The CDR3 DNA follows: TGTGCCAGCACGACAGGTTTCTATGGCTACACCTTC. Translated: CASTTGFYGYTF.

The chain couples TRBV6-2 or TRBV6-3 to TRBJ1-1; 12 nucleotides align to TRBD1. The germline CDR1 and CDR2 sequences are MNHEY and SVGEGT. Trimming removed 4 bases from V and 0 bases from J; junction bases left unmatched: 6. The CDR3 contains 17 residues. The CDR3 reads CASSFRDRGRMNTEAFF. CDR3 sequence (DNA): TGTGCCAGCAGTTTCCGGGACAGGGGGCGAATGAACACTGAAGCTTTCTTT.

The chain employs TRBV3-1 (or the pseudogene TRBV3-2) and TRBJ1-1; TRBD1 is a possible D gene (6 bases). V lost 1 base and J 5 bases, leaving 11 bases between the germline ends. Germline-derived CDR1 and CDR2 are LGHDT and YNNKEL (reference sequence). This CDR3 contains 14 residues. The CDR3 coding sequence is TGTGCCAGCAGCCAAGGATTCCAGGGGACTGAAGCTTTCTTT. Amino acids: CASSQGFQGTEAFF.

The chain links TRBV24-1 to TRBJ2-3, with TRBD2 matching over 8 bases. This CDR3 spans 16 amino acids. V trimming: 5 bases; J trimming: 0 bases; junction bases outside the gene matches: 6. Germline CDR1 reads KGHDR; CDR2 reads SFDVKD. CDR3 residues: CATSAIAGYSTDTQYF. CDR3 bases: TGTGCCACCAGTGCGATAGCGGGATATAGCACAGATACGCAGTATTTT.

This chain uses TRBV19 with TRBJ2-4; D remains ambiguous. With 1 base removed from V and 6 bases from J, the gap between germline ends came to 13 bases. CDR1 LNHDA and CDR2 SQIVND come from the germline V gene (reference sequence). The CDR3 spans 15 residues. CDR3 DNA: TGTGCCAGTAGTATAGCGACACCCCTGGGAAACATTCAGTACTTC. Its translation is CASSIATPLGNIQYF. The full variable domain, completed using reference TRBV19 and TRBJ2-4, is DGGITQSPKYLFRKEGQNVTLSCEQNLNHDAMYWYRQDPGQGLRLIYYSQIVNDFQKGDIAEGYSVSREKKESFPLTVTSAQKNPTAFYLCASSIATPLGNIQYFGAGTRLSVL.

The chain links TRBV19 to TRBJ2-1; D may be TRBD2 (6 bases). V was trimmed by 7 bases and J by 4 bases, leaving 20 bases between them. CDR3 length: 16 amino acids. Germline CDR1 is LNHDA and CDR2 is SQIVND (reference sequence). The CDR3 loop reads CASTEGGASSYNEQFF. The DNA for the CDR3 is TGTGCCAGTACTGAAGGCGGGGCTAGTTCTTACAATGAGCAGTTCTTC.

The genes are TRBV18 and TRBJ1-3; TRBD1 might be the D (6 bases). Germline CDR1 is KGHSH and CDR2 is LQKENI. The CDR3 is 17 amino acids. The V gene lost 6 bases and the J gene lost 0 bases, with 18 bases spanning the gap. DNA for the CDR3: TGTGCCAGCTCGGCCCCACAGGGAGTCAGCTCTGGAAACACCATATATTTT. Protein: CASSAPQGVSSGNTIYF.

The chain uses TRBV6-6 and TRBJ2-7; D remains unclear. Germline V CDR1 and CDR2: MNHNY, SVGAGI (reference sequence). Deletions cut 4 bases from V and 0 bases from J, with 10 bases between. The CDR3 has 14 residues. CDR3 nucleotide sequence: TGTGCCAGCAGTTCGCGATCTCTCTCCTACGAGCAGTACTTC. Amino acids: CASSSRSLSYEQYF.

The J gene is TRBJ1-6, the V gene TRBV5-8; weak D call: TRBD1 (6 bases). V was pared by 7 bases and J by 9 bases, with 17 bases between. Germline CDR1 reads SGHTS; CDR2 reads YDEGEE. CDR3 length equals 14 residues. CDR3 in amino acids: CASSEGQYFSPLHF. CDR3 nucleotide sequence: TGTGCCAGCTCCGAGGGACAATATTTTTCACCCCTCCACTTT. Drawing the rest from reference TRBV5-8 and TRBJ1-6, the complete variable domain is EAGVTQSPTHLIKTRGQQATLRCSPISGHTSVYWYQQALGLGLQFLLWYDEGEERNRGNFPPRFSGRQFPNYSSELNVNALELEDSALYLCASSEGQYFSPLHFGNGTRLTVT.

The CDR3 protein is CASSREAGAANYGYTF. The CDR3 DNA is TGCGCCAGCTCCCGGGAAGCGGGGGCAGCTAACTATGGCTACACCTTC. The chain uses TRBV5-1 and TRBJ1-2; D is possibly TRBD1 (6 bases). V gave up 7 bases and J gave up 0 bases, with 19 bases separating them. CDR1 is SGHRS, CDR2 YFSETQ, per germline. This CDR3 contains 16 residues.